This TCR beta chain stems from a study of shared clonotypes between healthy human individuals. Repertoires were generated with immunoSEQ multiplex PCR, while TCRdb's copy carries only in-frame clones and drops some. The repertoire holds about 470,000 clones, 79% seen once, with under 15% in the top ten. The source of this sequence is a woman aged 40 to 55 in good health. Some clones in this sample may be carry-over from other donors' samples. The specimen sequenced was PBMCs.

The CDR3 DNA follows: TGCGCCAGCAGCTTGGAAACCTTCGAGGGGTATACGCAGTATTTT. Protein sequence: CASSLETFEGYTQYF. The rearrangement joins TRBV5-1 to TRBJ2-3, with D tentatively TRBD1 or TRBD2 (5 bases each). The CDR3 is made up of 15 amino acids. V was cut by 0 bases and J by 7 bases, with 15 bases left in between. CDR1 is SGHRS, CDR2 YFSETQ, per germline.